This paragraph covers one TCR beta chain sequence. Its target is unknown. As to treatment: roughly ten-day PBMC culture with coronavirus spike peptide pools or control peptides (ViraFEST assay). After being plated at some 2 million per well, PBMCs were cultured with approximately 9.9 IU/ml IL-2 and around 9.2 ug/ml peptide pools. This specimen belongs to a study of vaccination and CD4 T cells after COVID-19. Study summary: The study drew post-COVID samples a median about 95 days after diagnosis (range 35 to 161).

The CDR3 loop spans 12 amino acids. V shed 6 bases, J shed 6 bases, and the junction held 3 bases outside the gene matches. CDR1 is SQVTM and CDR2 is ANQGSEA in the germline V gene. Study-level points and caveats: Within the convalescent patients, spike mono-reactivity was found in 304 of 307 vaccine-specific clones.

The Oncomine TCR Beta short-read assay sequenced DNA from cultured CD4+ T cells. MiXCR, applied by TCRdb to the PCR reads, yields one record per CDR3 protein. The table shows about 18,000 distinct CDR3 sequences, with roughly 73% occurring only once. The sequencing here drew on CD4+ T cells from blood, cultured in vitro, taken after SARS-CoV-2 vaccination. The chain employs TRBV29-1 and TRBJ2-4; 9 bases are shared with TRBD1. The TCR sequence derives from a human donor who received a COVID-19 vaccine. The CDR3 here is CSVQGAGNIQYF. For the CDR3, the DNA is TGCAGCGTACAGGGGGCGGGAAACATTCAGTACTTC.